This section outlines one T cell receptor beta chain sequence together with its context. This clonotype was seen ten or more times. Which antigen it targets is not known. Nothing much larger sits one base from this clone, and base qualities are not available. Blood bank volunteers in Maryland, USA served as the healthy controls. For the sorted-subset TCR libraries, the starting material was about 950,000 sorted CD4+ or CD8+ T cells. Peripheral blood was subjected to Ficoll-Hypaque density gradient centrifugation to isolate PBMCs, which were then cryopreserved in liquid nitrogen. The study also sequenced paired sorted CD4+ and CD8+ subsets from healthy controls, HAM/TSP patients and MS patients. The entry originates in a study of neurological immune-mediated disorders (dated by TCRdb to between 2018 and 2020). For the study in its entirety: Using UMI-based sequencing, the study compared peripheral blood TCR-beta repertoires from patients with HTLV-I-associated myelopathy (HAM/TSP), patients with multiple sclerosis, and healthy controls. Longitudinal samples, technical triplicates and paired sorted CD4+ and CD8+ T-cell subsets, alongside PBMC samples, were included among the roughly 97 TCR-beta libraries. The cohort was made up of approximately 71 subjects, consisting of some 14 HAM/TSP patients, some 34 multiple sclerosis patients and some 20 healthy controls.

From its cysteine to its phenylalanine, the CDR3 spans 14 amino acids. Only the CDR3 portion is preserved as DNA: 42 bases, with reading frame beginning at the first base. The junction shows trimming of 5 bases on V and 0 bases on J, plus 10 bases between the germline ends. The paper as a whole reports these results and caveats: No identical CDR3 amino acid sequences were shared among expanded clones across subjects, suggesting private TCR-beta repertoires in all groups. The highest TCR clonal expansion was observed in HAM/TSP patients, whereas the lowest was observed in MS patients, even when compared with healthy controls.

cDNA was synthesized by template-switch 5'RACE using a primer carrying a 10-nucleotide random unique molecular identifier by which each TCR transcript was tagged. Each sequencing run produced over 180 million TCR-beta sequences covering 15-18 subjects. Total RNA was extracted with the RNeasy kit. Using the KAPA Real-time Library Amplification kit, TCR-beta VDJ regions were amplified with primers for the TCR constant region and the 5'RACE anchor. Sample indexes and Illumina adaptors were added in a first PCR, after which library yield was increased in a second PCR. After Ampure bead purification, the TCR product of roughly 650 bp was size-selected on a 2% E-gel SizeSelection system. Library quality was checked on a Bioanalyzer, concentration was measured with Qubit, and libraries were quantified with the Kapa Library Quantification kit before pooling. An Illumina HiSeq 2500 was used to sequence the libraries paired-end at 2 x 150 bp. To increase sequence diversity, 25-30% phiX was spiked into each library pool. As for how the authors treated the data: Quality-filtered reads were processed with the UMI-based MiGEC pipeline, and over 80% of raw TCR sequences were removed by the MiGEC pipeline during error correction. IMGT germline references were used for aligning VDJ genes, and each clonotype was defined as a unique CDR3 amino acid sequence together with its V-J genes. Clonal expansion, Shannon diversity, and CDR3 relatedness (CalcPairwiseDistances, ClusterSamples) were evaluated with VDJtools, and phylogenetic trees were built with CLCbio workbench. Using coefficient-of-variation modelling across technical triplicates, the study counted a clone as expanded if it had at least 8 unique UMIs. TCRdb redid the processing of the public reads, applying fastp at Q25 and MiXCR, and retained in-frame beta chains. Each entry is one CDR3 protein sequence, shown with its most common DNA and genes. These V and J calls derive from TCRdb rather than the authors' analysis. This sample lists 40,000 or so distinct CDR3 sequences; more than 4.5% were detected once. 9% to 10% of the sample is held by the ten biggest clonotypes.

This receptor was taken from a man between 18 and 29 years old in good health. The chain is encoded by TRBV12-3 or TRBV12-4 joined to TRBJ1-1; there is no confident call for the D gene. Material for sequencing was CD4+ T cells from blood. The CDR3 reads as follows: CASSPGGLNTEAFF. The nucleotide sequence reads as follows: TGTGCCAGCAGTCCGGGCGGGCTGAACACTGAAGCTTTCTTT.